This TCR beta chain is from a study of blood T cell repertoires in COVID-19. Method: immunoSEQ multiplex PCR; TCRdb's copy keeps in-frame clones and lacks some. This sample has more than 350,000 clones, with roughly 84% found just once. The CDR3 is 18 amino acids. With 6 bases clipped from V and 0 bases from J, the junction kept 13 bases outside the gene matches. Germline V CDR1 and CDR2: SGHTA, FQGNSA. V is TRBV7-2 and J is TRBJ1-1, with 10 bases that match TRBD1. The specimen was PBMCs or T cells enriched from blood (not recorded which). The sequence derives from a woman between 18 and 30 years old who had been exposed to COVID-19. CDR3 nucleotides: TGTGCCAGCAGTCCCAGGGCGGGACAGGGGATTCTGAACACTGAAGCTTTCTTT. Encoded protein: CASSPRAGQGILNTEAFF.